This T cell receptor (beta chain) was observed in a study of blood T cell repertoires in COVID-19. For the study at large: Sites in the United States, Italy and Spain provided acute and convalescent COVID-19 samples. Sources were T cells, B-cell-depleted T cells, or PBMCs; the material itself was cDNA or gDNA.

In the study's own analysis: Estimates of nucleated cell counts were drawn from the amplification of reference gene primers. Profiling relied on immunoSEQ multiplex PCR, and the TCRdb table lists in-frame clones only, not all of them. V and J calls plus clone size are reproduced from that table; the DNA served to infer D and trimming. The sample shows 150,000 to 200,000 clones, 88% of them seen only once. Germline values: CDR1 SGHVS, CDR2 FNYEAQ. CDR3 length: 16 residues. Trimming shortened V by 6 bases and J by 0 bases, and 17 bases separated the two germline ends. This sequence was found in a human donor in a cohort sampled during active COVID-19. Sequences were obtained from peripheral blood. The V call is TRBV7-6, the J call TRBJ1-1; possible D gene TRBD1, 5 bases. DNA of the CDR3: TGTGCCAGCAGTTATATCTCCGGGGGGGTGAACACTGAAGCTTTCTTT. It translates to CASSYISGGVNTEAFF. Filled out from reference TRBV7-6 and TRBJ1-1, the complete variable domain reads GAGVSQSPRYKVTKRGQDVALRCDPISGHVSLYWYRQALGQGPEFLTYFNYEAQQDKSGLPNDRFSAERPEGSISTLTIQRTEQRDSAMYRCASSYISGGVNTEAFFGQGTRLTVV.